These 8 T cell receptor delta chains came from one sample sequenced in a study of γδ T cells in repeated Plasmodium falciparum infection. Vgamma9/Vdelta2+ and Vdelta2-negative gammadelta T cells were flow-sorted from PBMC for bulk sequencing. TCRdb reanalysed the multiplex PCR reads with CATT. The profile covers tens of thousands of delta-chain clones, with approximately 1.4% appearing a single time and about 10% taken by the ten largest. The sample taken for sequencing was gamma-delta T cells from blood. These receptors all stem from a pool of human donors (malaria-infected and uninfected, not separated).

This clone has more than one count but fewer than ten. For this DNA, TCRdb reports the protein of a much larger clone, which diverges at residue 17, most likely from a read error; the protein presented here is translated directly from the DNA. The chain uses TRDV1 and TRDJ1; TRDD3 aligns across 9 bases. Matching the DNA to germline supplied the J gene, which TCRdb does not give. V dropped 3 bases and J dropped 0; count of bases not matched to a gene: 26. This CDR3 is 23 amino acids long. Germline CDR1 TSWWSYY, CDR2 QGS. CDR3 sequence: CALGDPLGPTKSTGGLDTDKLIF. The CDR3 DNA reads as TGTGCTCTTGGGGATCCGTTGGGTCCTACAAAATCTACTGGGGGACTAGACACCGATAAACTCATCTTT.

This clone was recorded a few times. A read error is the likely source, as a far larger clone sits one nucleotide away. The same CDR3 arises from other DNA sequences in this sample as well. V is TRDV1 and J is TRDJ1; no reliable D call. TCRdb offers no J gene call, so here the DNA was matched to germline to obtain one. The CDR3 consists of 19 residues. Germline loops: CDR1 TSWWSYY, CDR2 QGS. V was trimmed by 3 bases and J by 0 bases, leaving 23 bases between them. The CDR3 DNA sequence: TGTGCTCTTGGGGACTCCCATCGAAGTGGGTACGTATACACCGATAAACTCATCTTT. It yields the protein CALGDSHRSGYVYTDKLIF.

This clone was observed a handful of times. It is likely a read error: a sequence one base away is far more abundant. This sample also contains other DNA sequences that code for the same CDR3. The CDR3 loop reads CALGPMSTYWGILFTDKLIF. The CDR3 bases are TGTGCTCTTGGGCCCATGTCTACTTACTGGGGGATACTGTTCACCGATAAACTCATCTTT. V is TRDV1 and J is TRDJ1; TRDD3 aligns across 12 bases. The J gene, not given by TCRdb, was assigned here from a germline match of the nucleotide sequence. Trimming removed 5 bases from V and 1 base from J; junction bases left unmatched: 17. There are 20 residues in the CDR3. The V gene's germline CDR1 is TSWWSYY and CDR2 QGS.

This clone was seen more than once but under ten times. This is likely an artifact of a read error, given a far larger clone one base away. At the DNA level, this CDR3 is encoded by other sequences in the same sample as well. No J gene was called, and the V gene is TRDV1. Germline V gives CDR1 TSWWSYY, CDR2 QGS. This CDR3 is built from 12 residues. The CDR3 nucleotides are TGTGCTCTTGGGGAATTGCGGTATAAACTCATCTTC. Its translation: CALGELRYKLIF.

This clone was counted between two and nine times. TCRdb attributes to this sequence the protein of a much larger clone, which differs from the DNA translation at residue 4; a read error is likely, and the protein displayed is translated from the DNA. The chain has TRDV3 and TRDJ1, with D unresolved. The J gene, not given by TCRdb, was assigned here from a germline match of the nucleotide sequence. V lost 5 bases to trimming and J lost 1 base, with 32 bases between them. The germline CDR1 and CDR2 sequences are TVYSNPD and GDNSRS (reference sequence). The CDR3 extends over 19 amino acids. The CDR3 loop is CAIHAHSELCESATDKLIF. The CDR3 DNA follows: TGTGCCATACATGCTCATTCTGAATTGTGCGAAAGTGCCACCGATAAACTCATCTTT.

About this clone: A far larger clone is only one base removed, so a read error is likely. The sample carries other DNA sequences with the same CDR3. This sequence joins TRDV1 and TRDJ1, with 11 positions matching TRDD3. Matching the DNA to germline supplied the J gene, which TCRdb does not give. CDR3 size: 19 residues. Germline V CDR1 and CDR2: TSWWSYY, QGS. CDR3 bases: TGTGCCCTTGGGGAACTCCCTTCCTACGAATGGGGGATACGCTGGAAACTCATCTTT. This encodes CALGELPSYEWGIRWKLIF.

Only a few counts were recorded for this clone. A read error is likely here: a far larger clone is one base away. Other nucleotide sequences from this sample produce the same CDR3. The chain joins TRDV1 to TRDJ1; TRDD3 matches at 8 bases. This CDR3 contains 25 residues. The germline gives CDR1 TSWWSYY, CDR2 QGS. J gave up 0 bases and V 3 bases, and 33 bases lay outside the gene matches. CDR3 residues: CALGDLRPSRTYWGSPRVNTDKLIF. CDR3 in DNA: TGTGCTCTTGGGGACCTACGGCCTTCCCGAACCTACTGGGGGTCGCCCCGCGTGAACACCGATAAACTCATCTTT.

As to this clone: The translation of this DNA and the TCRdb protein of a much larger clone differ at residue 12, probably owing to a read error; the protein shown here is translated from the DNA. The chain has TRDV1 and TRDJ1; 7 nucleotides match TRDD2. The J gene, not given by TCRdb, was assigned here from a germline match of the nucleotide sequence. J gave up 0 bases and V 3 bases, and 22 bases lay outside the gene matches. This CDR3 has 21 amino acids. Germline values: CDR1 TSWWSYY, CDR2 QGS. CDR3 region: CALGDPRSYVRRWDYTDKLIF. The CDR3 DNA reads as TGTGCTCTTGGGGACCCCCGTTCCTACGTCAGACGCTGGGACTACACCGATAAACTCATCTTT.